The subject of this entry is one TCR beta chain. The source of the sample is a study of identical twins. Germline loops: CDR1 DFQATT, CDR2 SNEGSKA (reference sequence). The length of the CDR3 is 13 residues. V was trimmed by 2 bases and J by 3 bases, leaving 11 bases between them. TCRdb reanalysed the 5' RACE reads using MiXCR and keeps one entry per CDR3 protein. In the table there are approximately 500,000 distinct CDR3 sequences, about 24% of which are singletons. Separately, the same data were catalogued under a study of T cells expressing NK-cell markers. From that report: Sequencing of TCR beta repertoires drew on sorted CD3+CD56+NKG2C+, CD3+CD56+NKG2C- and CD3+CD56-NKG2C+ T cells.

This receptor was taken from a woman between 18 and 29 years old in good health. The material sequenced was CD4+ T cells sorted from blood. The chain uses TRBV20-1 and TRBJ2-7, with D perhaps being TRBD1 or TRBD2 (5 bases each). The DNA for the CDR3 is TGCAGTGCTAGACCGGGGCCAGGCTACGAGCAGTACTTC. Encoded protein: CSARPGPGYEQYF.